One sample yielded the 7 T cell receptor beta chains listed below, sequenced in a study of blood T cells in healthy people across ages. For the second PCR, which ran for about 7 to 11 cycles, a sample-barcoded 5' primer and a J-beta primer mix were used. TCRdb fed the 5' RACE reads into MiXCR, producing one record per CDR3 protein. The data contain 1.5 million to 2 million distinct CDR3 sequences, around half of them seen just once; the ten biggest clones take up over 2%. Sequencing was performed on blood. The receptor source for this set is a woman aged 40 to 50 in good health.

This clonotype was detected once. This rearrangement joins TRBV7-6 to TRBJ1-4; the D is unclear. From germline, CDR1 is SGHVS and CDR2 FNYEAQ. V dropped 0 bases and J dropped 6 bases, with 8 bases sitting between them. The CDR3 runs to 14 residues. The CDR3 DNA reads as TGTGCCAGCAGCTTAGCGATAAGGGATGAAAAACTGTTTTTT. Its translation is CASSLAIRDEKLFF.

This sequence joins TRBV24-1 and TRBJ2-3; 10 bases line up with TRBD1. This CDR3 region has 15 residues. Losses at the gene ends were 1 base for V and 6 bases for J; bases not matched to a gene: 3. Germline V gives CDR1 KGHDR, CDR2 SFDVKD. CDR3 residues: CATSDFGTGADTQYF. The DNA of the CDR3 is TGTGCCACCAGTGATTTCGGGACAGGGGCGGATACGCAGTATTTT.

This clonotype occurred a few times. The chain carries TRBV28 and TRBJ1-2; TRBD1 aligns across 10 bases. Germline CDR1 and CDR2: MDHEN and SYDVKM. The trim removed 2 bases at V and 4 bases at J, leaving 1 base unmatched. The CDR3 has 14 residues. Here the CDR3 reads CASSLGTGVYGYTF. The CDR3 nucleotides are TGTGCCAGCAGTTTAGGGACAGGGGTCTATGGCTACACCTTC.

This chain links TRBV6-2 or TRBV6-3 with TRBJ2-5; possibly TRBD1 or TRBD2 for D (5 bases each). V shed 6 bases and J shed 10 bases, with 18 bases lying between them. Germline V lookup: CDR1 MNHEY, CDR2 SVGEGT. The CDR3 spans 13 residues. DNA of the CDR3: TGTGCCAGCAGATTGGGACGGACCGGCGACCAGTACTTC. This encodes CASRLGRTGDQYF.

The V and J genes are TRBV4-3 and TRBJ1-4; D is perhaps TRBD1 (5 bases). Germline V CDR1 and CDR2: LGHNA, YSLEER. Between the trimmed V and J ends, which lost 3 bases and 5 bases, there was a span of 13 bases. The CDR3 has 15 amino acids. The CDR3 DNA reads as TGCGCCAGCAGCCAGGAAACAGGTTACAATGAAAAACTGTTTTTT. It specifies CASSQETGYNEKLFF.

The chain has TRBV24-1 and TRBJ2-3, with 11 bases identical to TRBD1. Per germline, CDR1 KGHDR and CDR2 SFDVKD. This CDR3 spans 16 amino acids. Germline trimming cut 5 bases from V and 2 bases from J; bases unmatched to any gene: 5. CDR3 bases: TGTGCCACCAGTGCTCGGACAGGGGGCCTCACAGATACGCAGTATTTT. Translating gives CATSARTGGLTDTQYF.

The V and J genes are TRBV24-1 and TRBJ2-1; D is unclear. The V gene lost 0 bases and the J gene lost 0 bases, with 8 bases spanning the gap. Germline V CDR1 and CDR2: KGHDR, SFDVKD. The CDR3 runs to 16 residues. CDR3: CATSDLSESSYNEQFF. The CDR3 DNA follows: TGTGCCACCAGTGATTTGAGCGAGAGCTCCTACAATGAGCAGTTCTTC.